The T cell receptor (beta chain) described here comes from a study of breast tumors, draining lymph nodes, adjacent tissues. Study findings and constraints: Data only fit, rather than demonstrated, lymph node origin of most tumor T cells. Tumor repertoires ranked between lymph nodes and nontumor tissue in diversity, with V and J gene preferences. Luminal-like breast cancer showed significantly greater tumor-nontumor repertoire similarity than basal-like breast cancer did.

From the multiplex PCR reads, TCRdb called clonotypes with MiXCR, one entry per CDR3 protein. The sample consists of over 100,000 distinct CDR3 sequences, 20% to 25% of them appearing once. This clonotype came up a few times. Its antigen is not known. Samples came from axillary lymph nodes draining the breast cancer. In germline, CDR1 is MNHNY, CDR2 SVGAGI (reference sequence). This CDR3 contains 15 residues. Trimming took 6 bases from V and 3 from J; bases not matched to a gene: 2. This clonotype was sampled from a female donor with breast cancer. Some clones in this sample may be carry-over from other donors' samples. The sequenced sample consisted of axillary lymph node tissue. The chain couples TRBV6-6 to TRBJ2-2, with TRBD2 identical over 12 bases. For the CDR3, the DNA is TGTGCCAGCAGCCGACTAGCGGGGGACACCGGGGAGCTGTTTTTT. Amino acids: CASSRLAGDTGELFF.